These T cell receptor beta chains were read from a single sample in a study of T-cell memory formation after mild COVID-19. TCRdb re-derived calls from the 5' RACE reads in MiXCR, one entry per CDR3 protein. The table records about 560,000 distinct CDR3 sequences, approximately 15% of them present only once. Sequenced input: PBMCs or a T cell subset sorted from them (not recorded which). Receptors originate from an adult woman who had mild COVID-19 (a few samples of this study predate the infection). Cell type and time point are not known. Each CDR3 is given with its conserved first and last residue. Fields, in order: CDR3 length, J gene, clone size, V gene, D gene, CDR3 DNA, CDR3 protein. The D gene is left open where the match is weak. Some rows have no size entry. The others give once, few or many, or a class for an expanded clone.

len: 15
j_gene: TRBJ2-5
abundance: .
v_gene: TRBV5-1
d_gene: TRBD2
CDR3nt: TGCGCCAGCAGCTCTGGGACTAGCAATCAAGAGACCCAGTACTTC
CDR3aa: CASSSGTSNQETQYF

len: 13
j_gene: TRBJ2-7
abundance: .
v_gene: TRBV18
d_gene: .
CDR3nt: TGTGCCAGCTCTTCCGGGCCGTACTACGAGCAGTACTTC
CDR3aa: CASSSGPYYEQYF

len: 16
j_gene: TRBJ1-1
abundance: .
v_gene: TRBV10-3
d_gene: .
CDR3nt: TGTGCCATCAGCTCTCGAGGTGGACGGATGAACACTGAAGCTTTCTTT
CDR3aa: CAISSRGGRMNTEAFF

len: 13
j_gene: TRBJ1-1
abundance: .
v_gene: TRBV6-1
d_gene: .
CDR3nt: TGTGCCAGCAGTCGCGGGATAGACACTGAAGCTTTCTTT
CDR3aa: CASSRGIDTEAFF

len: 16
j_gene: TRBJ2-5
abundance: few
v_gene: TRBV20-1
d_gene: TRBD2
CDR3nt: TGCAGTGCTAGAGAACTAGCGGGGGTCAGGAGAGAGACCCAGTACTTC
CDR3aa: CSARELAGVRRETQYF

len: 13
j_gene: TRBJ1-1
abundance: many
v_gene: TRBV27
d_gene: .
CDR3nt: TGTGCCAGCAGTCCGCGTGGCAGCACTGAAGCTTTCTTT
CDR3aa: CASSPRGSTEAFF

len: 13
j_gene: TRBJ2-5
abundance: many
v_gene: TRBV12-3/TRBV12-4
d_gene: .
CDR3nt: TGTGCCAGCAGTCCCGACAGTCGTGAGACCCAGTACTTC
CDR3aa: CASSPDSRETQYF

len: 15
j_gene: TRBJ2-1
abundance: few
v_gene: TRBV6-1
d_gene: TRBD2
CDR3nt: TGTGCCAGCAGTGAAGTGGCGGGAGCAGAAAATGAGCAGTTCTTC
CDR3aa: CASSEVAGAENEQFF

len: 16
j_gene: TRBJ2-2
abundance: few
v_gene: TRBV12-3/TRBV12-4
d_gene: TRBD2
CDR3nt: TGTGCCAGCAGTCCCCGGACTAGCGGTGGCACCGGGGAGCTGTTTTTT
CDR3aa: CASSPRTSGGTGELFF

len: 15
j_gene: TRBJ1-2
abundance: .
v_gene: TRBV3-1
d_gene: .
CDR3nt: TGTGCCAGCAGCCAAGGGACAGTAGCTAACTATGGCTACACCTTC
CDR3aa: CASSQGTVANYGYTF

len: 15
j_gene: TRBJ2-7
abundance: .
v_gene: TRBV20-1
d_gene: .
CDR3nt: TGCAGTGCTAGAGATCTAAGGGCCCTGGCCTACGAGCAGTACTTC
CDR3aa: CSARDLRALAYEQYF

len: 15
j_gene: TRBJ1-1
abundance: .
v_gene: TRBV4-3
d_gene: .
CDR3nt: TGCGCCAGCAGCCTAACAGTATCCTACGGCACTGAAGCTTTCTTT
CDR3aa: CASSLTVSYGTEAFF

len: 16
j_gene: TRBJ1-4
abundance: few
v_gene: TRBV7-2
d_gene: .
CDR3nt: TGTGCCAGCAGCCACCGGCGGGGCGCAACTAATGAAAAACTGTTTTTT
CDR3aa: CASSHRRGATNEKLFF

len: 13
j_gene: TRBJ2-5
abundance: .
v_gene: TRBV18
d_gene: .
CDR3nt: TGTGCCAGCTCCTTGGACCAGCAGGAGACCCAGTACTTC
CDR3aa: CASSLDQQETQYF

len: 14
j_gene: TRBJ2-3
abundance: many
v_gene: TRBV4-1
d_gene: .
CDR3nt: TGCGCCAGCAGCCAAGAGAGGGGCACAGATACGCAGTATTTT
CDR3aa: CASSQERGTDTQYF

len: 13
j_gene: TRBJ2-7
abundance: many
v_gene: TRBV7-8
d_gene: .
CDR3nt: TGTGCCAGCAGCTTACGGGAGTCCTACGAGCAGTACTTC
CDR3aa: CASSLRESYEQYF

len: 14
j_gene: TRBJ2-1
abundance: .
v_gene: TRBV12-3/TRBV12-4
d_gene: .
CDR3nt: TGTGCCTGCGGGACGTCTTACTCCTACAATGAGCAGTTCTTC
CDR3aa: CACGTSYSYNEQFF

len: 14
j_gene: TRBJ1-6
abundance: .
v_gene: TRBV9
d_gene: TRBD1
CDR3nt: TGTGCCAGCAGCGTCCGACAGGGAAATTCACCCCTCCACTTT
CDR3aa: CASSVRQGNSPLHF

len: 15
j_gene: TRBJ2-7
abundance: .
v_gene: TRBV12-3/TRBV12-4
d_gene: .
CDR3nt: TGTGCCAGCAGTTTTGAACTCCTTAGGAAAAGCGAGCAGTACTTC
CDR3aa: CASSFELLRKSEQYF

len: 14
j_gene: TRBJ1-1
abundance: .
v_gene: TRBV7-9
d_gene: .
CDR3nt: TGTGCCAGCAGCTCGACAGGAGGAAAGACTGAAGCTTTCTTT
CDR3aa: CASSSTGGKTEAFF

len: 17
j_gene: TRBJ2-5
abundance: few
v_gene: TRBV24-1
d_gene: TRBD1
CDR3nt: TGTGCCACCAGTGATTTCGGACAGGCGACTCTTCAAGAGACCCAGTACTTC
CDR3aa: CATSDFGQATLQETQYF

len: 16
j_gene: TRBJ2-1
abundance: many
v_gene: TRBV24-1
d_gene: TRBD2
CDR3nt: TGTGCCACCAGTGATTTAAGCGGGAGGGCCCTCGATGAGCAGTTCTTC
CDR3aa: CATSDLSGRALDEQFF

len: 17
j_gene: TRBJ1-1
abundance: .
v_gene: TRBV7-9
d_gene: TRBD1
CDR3nt: TGTGCCAGCAGCTTTATAGGGACAGGCAGCTTGAACACTGAAGCTTTCTTT
CDR3aa: CASSFIGTGSLNTEAFF

len: 16
j_gene: TRBJ2-3
abundance: .
v_gene: TRBV19
d_gene: .
CDR3nt: TGTGCCAGTAGTGGTCACAGGGAACGAAGCACAGATACGCAGTATTTT
CDR3aa: CASSGHRERSTDTQYF

len: 11
j_gene: TRBJ2-7
abundance: few
v_gene: TRBV29-1
d_gene: .
CDR3nt: TGCAGCGTGCGCCGACATTACGAGCAGTACTTC
CDR3aa: CSVRRHYEQYF

len: 14
j_gene: TRBJ1-1
abundance: few
v_gene: TRBV5-6
d_gene: TRBD1
CDR3nt: TGTGCCAGCAGCCCCCAGGGGGCGAATGGTGAAGCTTTCTTT
CDR3aa: CASSPQGANGEAFF

len: 17
j_gene: TRBJ2-1
abundance: .
v_gene: TRBV3-1
d_gene: .
CDR3nt: TGTGCCAGCAGCCAAGATGATGCGGGACTGATGGGTAATGAGCAGTTCTTC
CDR3aa: CASSQDDAGLMGNEQFF

len: 14
j_gene: TRBJ2-3
abundance: .
v_gene: TRBV24-1
d_gene: .
CDR3nt: TGTGCCACCAGTGAAATACAGGGTTTTGATACGCAGTATTTT
CDR3aa: CATSEIQGFDTQYF

len: 16
j_gene: TRBJ1-4
abundance: .
v_gene: TRBV12-3/TRBV12-4
d_gene: TRBD1
CDR3nt: TGTGCCAGCAGCAAACTCCGGACAGGACTTAATGAAAAACTGTTTTTT
CDR3aa: CASSKLRTGLNEKLFF

len: 14
j_gene: TRBJ2-3
abundance: few
v_gene: TRBV2
d_gene: .
CDR3nt: TGTGCCAGCCGATGGGACACCAACACAGATACGCAGTATTTT
CDR3aa: CASRWDTNTDTQYF

len: 17
j_gene: TRBJ2-5
abundance: few
v_gene: TRBV14
d_gene: TRBD2
CDR3nt: TGTGCCAGCAGCTTAAGGACTAGCGCTGTGCGGGAGGAGACCCAGTACTTC
CDR3aa: CASSLRTSAVREETQYF

len: 14
j_gene: TRBJ1-2
abundance: few
v_gene: TRBV29-1
d_gene: .
CDR3nt: TGCAGCGTTTTGAGGAGAGAGGGCGACTATGGCTACACCTTC
CDR3aa: CSVLRREGDYGYTF

len: 16
j_gene: TRBJ1-2
abundance: .
v_gene: TRBV2
d_gene: TRBD1
CDR3nt: TGTGCCAGCAGTGAACTAGGGGGCCGCCAGAACTATGGCTACACCTTC
CDR3aa: CASSELGGRQNYGYTF

len: 18
j_gene: TRBJ1-1
abundance: .
v_gene: TRBV9
d_gene: TRBD1
CDR3nt: TGTGCCAGCAGCCGACTCCCTGAAACAGGGGGCACGAACACTGAAGCTTTCTTT
CDR3aa: CASSRLPETGGTNTEAFF

len: 23
j_gene: TRBJ2-1
abundance: few
v_gene: TRBV10-3
d_gene: .
CDR3nt: TGTGCCATCAGTGATATCTATGATGGGGGACGCCGGTCTCTTTCGAGCTCCTACAATGAGCAGTTCTTC
CDR3aa: CAISDIYDGGRRSLSSSYNEQFF

len: 13
j_gene: TRBJ1-2
abundance: .
v_gene: TRBV9
d_gene: .
CDR3nt: TGTGCCAGCAGCGCTCAACGTAACTATGGCTACACCTTC
CDR3aa: CASSAQRNYGYTF

len: 15
j_gene: TRBJ1-5
abundance: few
v_gene: TRBV2
d_gene: .
CDR3nt: TGTGCCAGCAGTGGGGCAGGGGCCTACAATCAGCCCCAGCATTTT
CDR3aa: CASSGAGAYNQPQHF

len: 12
j_gene: TRBJ2-3
abundance: .
v_gene: TRBV3-1
d_gene: .
CDR3nt: TGTGCCAGCAGCCATTTTGCAGATACGCAGTATTTT
CDR3aa: CASSHFADTQYF

len: 13
j_gene: TRBJ2-5
abundance: few
v_gene: TRBV4-2
d_gene: .
CDR3nt: TGTGCCAGCAGCCAAGAGGAGTGGGAGACCCAGTACTTC
CDR3aa: CASSQEEWETQYF

len: 12
j_gene: TRBJ2-7
abundance: .
v_gene: TRBV2
d_gene: .
CDR3nt: TGTGCCAGCAGTGAAGGCAGGGACGAGCAGTACTTC
CDR3aa: CASSEGRDEQYF

len: 13
j_gene: TRBJ2-2
abundance: few
v_gene: TRBV4-3
d_gene: .
CDR3nt: TGCGCCAGCAGCCAAGCCGGGGGCGGGGAGCTGTTTTTT
CDR3aa: CASSQAGGGELFF

len: 14
j_gene: TRBJ1-2
abundance: .
v_gene: TRBV12-3/TRBV12-4
d_gene: TRBD1
CDR3nt: TGTGCCAGCAGGGAAAGGACAGGAAGCATTGGCTACACCTTC
CDR3aa: CASRERTGSIGYTF

len: 14
j_gene: TRBJ2-5
abundance: .
v_gene: TRBV7-2
d_gene: .
CDR3nt: TGTGCCAGCAGCTCCCGGCCCCGAGGAGAGACCCAGTACTTC
CDR3aa: CASSSRPRGETQYF